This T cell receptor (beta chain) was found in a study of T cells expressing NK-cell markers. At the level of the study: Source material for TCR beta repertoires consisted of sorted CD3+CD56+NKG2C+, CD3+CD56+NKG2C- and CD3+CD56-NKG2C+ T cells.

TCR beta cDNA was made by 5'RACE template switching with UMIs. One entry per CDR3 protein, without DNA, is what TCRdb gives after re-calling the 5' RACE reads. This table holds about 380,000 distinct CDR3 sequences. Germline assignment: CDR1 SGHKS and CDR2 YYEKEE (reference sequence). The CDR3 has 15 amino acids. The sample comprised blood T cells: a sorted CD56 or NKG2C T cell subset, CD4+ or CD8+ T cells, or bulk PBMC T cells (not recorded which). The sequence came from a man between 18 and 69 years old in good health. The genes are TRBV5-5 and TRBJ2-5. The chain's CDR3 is CASSLGLRGMETQYF.